This T cell receptor beta chain is from a study of regulatory T cells in long-lasting Graves disease. Overall study results and limits: With persistent disease, TRBV28, TRBJ1-2 and TRBJ2-5 were the favored segments. Persistent Graves' disease cases displayed lower TCR diversity than newly diagnosed ones.

This clonotype was observed a few times. Its antigen remains unknown. Relying on iRepertoire HTBI primers and Arm-PCR of CDR3 regions, the team built TCR beta libraries. Original processing notes: Samples revealed 60 to 70 TRBV and approximately 15 TRBJ segments. Each CDR3 protein gets one entry after TCRdb re-called the multiplex PCR reads with MiXCR. None of the V and J calls come from the authors' own analysis; TCRdb made them. The sample lists roughly 350,000 distinct CDR3 sequences; 16% were seen once. Time point specified: newly diagnosed GD, antithyroid drugs for less than 3 months. Isolated PBMC RNA provided the starting material for the TCR library. The germline V and J ends were trimmed by 3 bases and 7 bases, with 9 bases remaining between them. Looked up from germline, CDR1 is SGHDN and CDR2 is FVKESK. The CDR3 totals 12 residues. In addition, the sample was reused for a study of T cells in Graves' hyperthyroidism and ophthalmopathy. That study adds: The HTBI primer set served for first-round RT-PCR of the TCR CDR3.

The sequencing here drew on peripheral blood mononuclear cells (PBMCs), taken at new diagnosis, from a patient treated with antithyroid drugs. The receptor's source is a woman in her late teens or twenties with Graves disease. The chain links TRBV14 to TRBJ1-1, with D possibly TRBD1 on 6 matching bases. The DNA for the CDR3 is TGTGCCAGCAGCCAGACAGGAAATGAAGCTTTCTTT. The encoded protein is CASSQTGNEAFF.